Following are 27 T cell receptor beta chains from one sample sequenced in a study of T cell clones after liver transplantation. Libraries were prepared by immunoSEQ multiplex PCR; TCRdb keeps only in-frame clonotypes and omits some of them. Among 15,000 to 20,000 clones, around 82% were seen once, and the ten largest hold about 40%. The starting material was CD8+ T cells from blood, obtained roughly 48 months after liver transplant. The origin of the receptors is a human patient who received a liver transplant. Some T cells may have come from the graft donor.

This clone is labeled as medium-sized. The rearrangement links TRBV5-1 to TRBJ2-7; possible D gene TRBD2, 6 bases. V was cut by 2 bases and J by 0 bases, with 15 bases left in between. The V gene's germline CDR1 is SGHRS and CDR2 YFSETQ. The CDR3 runs to 16 residues. CDR3 coding DNA: TGCGCCAGCAGCTTTGATATAGCGGAACGCTCCTACGAGCAGTACTTC. Amino acids: CASSFDIAERSYEQYF. The whole variable domain, remainder taken from reference TRBV5-1 and TRBJ2-7, is KAGVTQTPRYLIKTRGQQVTLSCSPISGHRSVSWYQQTPGQGLQFLFEYFSETQRNKGNFPGRFSGRQFSNSRSEMNVSTLELGDSALYLCASSFDIAERSYEQYFGPGTRLTVT.

The genes are TRBV6-6 and TRBJ1-5; the match to TRBD1 covers 8 bases. Germline V lookup: CDR1 MNHNY, CDR2 SVGAGI (reference sequence). The V gene end was trimmed by 1 base and the J gene end by 7 bases; junction bases not matched to a gene: 3. CDR3 length: 14 amino acids. CDR3 in amino acids: CASSYLQGDQPQHF. CDR3 nucleotide sequence: TGTGCCAGCAGTTACTTACAGGGGGACCAGCCCCAGCATTTT.

The rearrangement links TRBV5-1 to TRBJ2-7, with D tentatively TRBD1 (6 bases). Germline-derived CDR1 and CDR2 are SGHRS and YFSETQ. V was cut by 0 bases and J by 6 bases, with 16 bases left in between. This CDR3 has 15 residues. The CDR3 DNA follows: TGCGCCAGCAGCTTGGTGGGCAGGGGTTCTCTCGAGCAGTACTTC. It specifies CASSLVGRGSLEQYF.

V usage is TRBV7-2 and J usage is TRBJ2-7; D is perhaps TRBD1 (5 bases). V was shortened by 1 base and J by 0 bases, with 19 bases between the two germline ends. CDR1 is SGHTA, CDR2 FQGNSA, per germline. This CDR3 spans 18 amino acids. The CDR3 DNA is TGTGCCAGCAGCTTAGGTGTTGCAGGGTCCACAGACTCCTACGAGCAGTACTTC. Amino acid sequence: CASSLGVAGSTDSYEQYF.

The V call is TRBV4-3, the J call TRBJ2-5; TRBD1 is a possible D gene (5 bases). The CDR3 spans 16 residues. Germline V gene sequence: CDR1 LGHNA, CDR2 YSLEER. Trimming left V 0 bases short and J 4 bases short, with 15 bases between. The CDR3 loop reads CASSQEQGKGSETQYF. The CDR3, as DNA: TGCGCCAGCAGCCAAGAGCAGGGAAAGGGGTCAGAGACCCAGTACTTC.

The J gene is TRBJ2-7, the V gene TRBV27, with 8 bases aligning to TRBD1. CDR1 and CDR2 (germline): MNHEY, SMNVEV (reference sequence). The V and J ends lost 5 bases and 4 bases, in that order; junction bases with no gene match: 13. This CDR3 has 16 amino acids. DNA for the CDR3: TGTGCCAGCAGTCTCGCCCCCGGACAGGGTTCGTACGAGCAGTACTTC. Translation gives CASSLAPGQGSYEQYF.

The V gene is TRBV19, the J gene TRBJ1-2; D unresolved. This CDR3 region has 15 residues. V was clipped by 0 bases and J by 4 bases, with 12 bases between them. Germline CDR1 and CDR2: LNHDA and SQIVND (reference sequence). CDR3 sequence (DNA): TGTGCCAGTAGTATAGATTCCGGCAGATTCTATGGCTACACCTTC. Protein: CASSIDSGRFYGYTF.

A single count supports this clone. This sequence joins TRBV27 and TRBJ2-1, with a weak D call TRBD2 (5 bases). Trimming stripped 3 bases from V and 0 bases from J, with 6 bases between. Germline loops: CDR1 MNHEY, CDR2 SMNVEV (reference sequence). The CDR3 runs to 14 residues. The DNA of the CDR3 is TGTGCCAGCAGTTTGGGGAGCTCCTACAATGAGCAGTTCTTC. Translated: CASSLGSSYNEQFF.

The chain has TRBV19 and TRBJ2-3; D is uncertain. The CDR3 consists of 13 residues. Germline V lookup: CDR1 LNHDA, CDR2 SQIVND (reference sequence). V was trimmed by 8 bases and J by 1 base, leaving 10 bases between them. CDR3 nucleotide sequence: TGTGCCAGTGGGATGGGTGGCACAGATACGCAGTATTTT. As protein: CASGMGGTDTQYF.

The V call is TRBV5-1, the J call TRBJ2-2; 11 bases match TRBD2. Germline loops: CDR1 SGHRS, CDR2 YFSETQ. After removal of 6 bases from V and 3 bases from J, the junction contained 1 base not matched to a gene. The CDR3 runs to 14 residues. The CDR3 sequence: CASKGLADTGELFF. CDR3 bases: TGCGCCAGCAAGGGACTAGCGGACACCGGGGAGCTGTTTTTT.

The J gene is TRBJ1-4, the V gene TRBV30; tentatively, D is TRBD1 (5 bases). Germline CDR1 reads GTSNPN; CDR2 reads SVGIG (reference sequence). V lost 5 bases and J 3 bases, leaving 10 bases between the germline ends. The CDR3 has 13 amino acids. The CDR3 reads CAWRTGANEKLFF. The CDR3 DNA reads as TGTGCCTGGCGGACGGGGGCTAATGAAAAACTGTTTTTT.

The chain joins TRBV13 to TRBJ1-1, with TRBD1 identical over 7 bases. The CDR3 has 13 amino acids. Unmatched junction bases numbered 2, after V lost 0 bases and J lost 7 bases. The V gene's germline CDR1 is PRHDT and CDR2 FYEKMQ (reference sequence). CDR3 sequence reads: CASSLGTGLEAFF. Here the CDR3 DNA reads TGTGCCAGCAGCTTAGGGACAGGGCTTGAAGCTTTCTTT. Filled out from reference TRBV13 and TRBJ1-1, the complete variable domain reads AAGVIQSPRHLIKEKRETATLKCYPIPRHDTVYWYQQGPGQDPQFLISFYEKMQSDKGSIPDRFSAQQFSDYHSELNMSSLELGDSALYFCASSLGTGLEAFFGQGTRLTVV.

V and J are TRBV28 and TRBJ2-1, with 7 bases lining up with TRBD2. Germline V gene data show CDR1 as MDHEN and CDR2 as SYDVKM. The ends lost 2 bases at V and 9 bases at J; junction bases unmatched: 4. CDR3 length equals 13 residues. The CDR3 protein is CASSLGLGFEQFF. CDR3 coding DNA: TGTGCCAGCAGTTTAGGACTAGGGTTTGAGCAGTTCTTC.

V gene TRBV5-4 combines with J gene TRBJ2-1; tentatively, D is TRBD1 (5 bases). Germline V gives CDR1 SGHNT, CDR2 YYREEE (reference sequence). V was pared by 3 bases and J by 4 bases, with 8 bases between. The CDR3 covers 13 residues. The CDR3 loop reads CASSSREYNEQFF. The DNA for the CDR3 is TGTGCCAGCAGCTCCAGGGAATACAATGAGCAGTTCTTC.

J is TRBJ2-4 and V is TRBV19; 8 bases line up with TRBD2. Trimming cost V 7 bases and J 8 bases; bases outside gene matches: 16. CDR1 is LNHDA and CDR2 is SQIVND in the germline V gene (reference sequence). The CDR3 spans 16 residues. The CDR3 region has the DNA TGTGCCAGTAACGAACAGGGATGGACTAGCAGTGACATTCAGTACTTC. Protein sequence: CASNEQGWTSSDIQYF.

The gene calls are TRBV23-1 and TRBJ2-2, with D unclear. TRBV23-1 is sorted into the ORF group, with uncertain function. The CDR3 is made up of 16 amino acids. The ends were cut back, 5 bases at V and 6 bases at J, with 19 bases in the middle. The CDR3 sequence: CASSDCGLRRPGELFF. DNA of the CDR3: TGCGCCAGCAGTGATTGTGGGCTAAGGCGTCCCGGGGAGCTGTTTTTT.

The chain couples TRBV6-5 to TRBJ1-4; no clear D gene. The CDR3 runs to 16 residues. V dropped 0 bases and J dropped 0 bases, with 8 bases sitting between them. Per the germline V gene, CDR1 is MNHEY and CDR2 is SVGAGI. CDR3 in DNA: TGTGCCAGCAGTTACTCGACGTATGCAACTAATGAAAAACTGTTTTTT. Protein product: CASSYSTYATNEKLFF.

The J gene is TRBJ2-4, the V gene TRBV13, with TRBD1 matching 7 bases. CDR3 length equals 11 residues. Germline V gives CDR1 PRHDT, CDR2 FYEKMQ (reference sequence). J was trimmed by 12 bases and V by 3 bases; bases with no gene match: 2. CDR3: CASSFQGDQYF. Written as DNA, the CDR3 is TGTGCCAGCAGCTTTCAGGGGGATCAGTACTTC.

The chain employs TRBV10-3 and TRBJ2-1, with 9 nucleotides matching TRBD2. The CDR3 contains 15 residues. The trim removed 4 bases at V and 0 bases at J, leaving 1 base unmatched. Germline CDR1 reads ENHRY; CDR2 reads SYGVKD. CDR3 coding DNA: TGTGCCATCAGTGGCGGGGGGGACTCCTACAATGAGCAGTTCTTC. This gives the protein CAISGGGDSYNEQFF.

The chain recombines TRBV29-1 with TRBJ2-3; 9 nucleotides line up with TRBD2. The junction had 9 bases not matched to a gene; V was cut back by 3 bases and J by 5 bases. Germline assignment: CDR1 SQVTM and CDR2 ANQGSEA. The CDR3 is 15 amino acids. CDR3 coding DNA: TGCAGCGTTGATGTGCGCGGGGGGGCGGGAGATACGCAGTATTTT. This gives the protein CSVDVRGGAGDTQYF.

The table lists this clone with a few counts. J is TRBJ2-7 and V is TRBV6-1, with 7 bases aligning to TRBD2. CDR1 and CDR2 (germline): MNHNS, SASEGT. The CDR3 has 13 amino acids. V gave up 3 bases and J gave up 4 bases; unmatched junction bases: 3. The DNA for the CDR3 is TGTGCCAGCAGTGAGCAGCGGGAATACGAGCAGTACTTC. It is translated as CASSEQREYEQYF.

In this sample, this clone turned up many times. Other DNA variants within this sample encode the same CDR3. The CDR3 sequence is CASSPSLSYEQYF. The DNA for the CDR3 is TGCGCCAGCAGCCCCTCATTGTCCTACGAGCAGTACTTC. The chain joins TRBV4-3 to TRBJ2-7; D call uncertain. Trimming took off 4 bases at V and 1 base at J, with 8 bases between the two ends. CDR1 and CDR2 from the germline V gene are LGHNA and YSLEER. The CDR3 is 13 residues long.

The V gene is TRBV5-1, the J gene TRBJ2-7; D not certain. This CDR3 has 13 amino acids. The ends were cut back, 2 bases at V and 3 bases at J, with 9 bases in the middle. Germline CDR1 and CDR2: SGHRS and YFSETQ. CDR3 amino acids: CASSFGPYYEQYF. CDR3 nucleotide sequence: TGCGCCAGCAGCTTTGGACCCTACTACGAGCAGTACTTC.

The chain combines TRBV27 with TRBJ1-1; 9 bases align to TRBD1. Germline CDR1 MNHEY, CDR2 SMNVEV (reference sequence). With V trimmed by 0 bases and J by 5 bases, 4 bases remained unmatched. The CDR3 contains 15 residues. CDR3 in amino acids: CASSLSGTGWTEAFF. CDR3 bases: TGTGCCAGCAGTTTATCGGGGACAGGGTGGACTGAAGCTTTCTTT.

V usage is TRBV30 and J usage is TRBJ2-3; TRBD2 aligns across 15 bases. The CDR3 sequence is 17 residues long. V dropped 1 base and J dropped 0; count of bases not matched to a gene: 2. In germline, CDR1 is GTSNPN, CDR2 SVGIG (reference sequence). CDR3 residues: CAWSGGTSGRSTDTQYF. In DNA form, the CDR3 reads TGTGCCTGGAGTGGGGGGACTAGCGGGAGGAGCACAGATACGCAGTATTTT. Full variable domain (remainder filled in from reference TRBV30 and TRBJ2-3): SQTIHQWPATLVQPVGSPLSLECTVEGTSNPNLYWYRQAAGRGLQLLFYSVGIGQISSEVPQNLSASRPQDRQFILSSKKLLLSDSGFYLCAWSGGTSGRSTDTQYFGPGTRLTVL.

The CDR3 spells CASSQGFGSKTQYF. For the CDR3, the DNA is TGCGCCAGCAGCCAAGGGTTCGGGAGTAAGACCCAGTACTTC. The chain combines TRBV4-3 with TRBJ2-5; D is perhaps TRBD2 (6 bases). Germline loops: CDR1 LGHNA, CDR2 YSLEER. The CDR3 spans 14 residues. The ends were cut back, 1 base at V and 6 bases at J, with 12 bases in the middle.

The chain combines TRBV9 with TRBJ2-1; D gene uncertain. The CDR3 is 14 amino acids. Trimming pared 5 bases from V and 5 bases from J, leaving 14 bases between. Germline loops: CDR1 SGDLS, CDR2 YYNGEE. CDR3 bases: TGTGCCAGCAGGGAAGTCGGTCCCGACAATGAGCAGTTCTTC. It is translated as CASREVGPDNEQFF.